This is a list of T cell receptor beta chains from one sample in a study of shared clonotypes between healthy human individuals. Assay used: immunoSEQ multiplex PCR; TCRdb lists only in-frame clones, some missing. Here the sample spans some 1,400,000 clones, over 95% being singletons. Sequenced sample: naive CD4+ T cells sorted from blood. The receptors were sampled from a man aged 30 to 45 in good health. CDR3s include the opening cysteine and the closing phenylalanine or tryptophan. Each record gives: clone size, D gene, J gene, V gene, CDR3 DNA, CDR3 protein. The D gene is left open where the match is weak. The listing skips clone size in some rows; elsewhere it reads once, few, many or a size class.

size: .
D: TRBD2
J: TRBJ2-1
V: TRBV5-4
DNA: TGTGCCAGCAGCTTGGAATTAGCGGGAGGGTTCTACAATGAGCAGTTCTTC
CDR3: CASSLELAGGFYNEQFF

size: .
D: TRBD1
J: TRBJ1-2
V: TRBV27
DNA: TGTGCCAGCAGTCCCATTCCCGGCGGGACAGTCCCCTATGGCTACACCTTC
CDR3: CASSPIPGGTVPYGYTF

size: .
D: .
J: TRBJ2-1
V: TRBV5-1
DNA: TGCGCCAGCAGCTTGAGGGTAAATCACAATGAGCAGTTCTTC
CDR3: CASSLRVNHNEQFF

size: .
D: .
J: TRBJ2-1
V: TRBV20-1
DNA: TGCAGTGCTAGGCGGGCTCCGAGGGAGTTCTTC
CDR3: CSARRAPREFF

size: .
D: TRBD2
J: TRBJ2-3
V: TRBV13
DNA: TGTGCCAGCAGCCGCGGTGGCGGGAGTCCCCAAGATACGCAGTATTTT
CDR3: CASSRGGGSPQDTQYF

size: once
D: TRBD2
J: TRBJ2-1
V: TRBV7-3
DNA: TGTGCCAGCAGCAGAACTAGCGGGAACTACAATGAGCAGTTCTTC
CDR3: CASSRTSGNYNEQFF

size: .
D: .
J: TRBJ2-6
V: TRBV6-1
DNA: TGTGCCAGCAGTGAAGCTACCGGGCGTCTAGTATCTGGGGCCAACGTCCTGACTTTC
CDR3: CASSEATGRLVSGANVLTF

size: .
D: .
J: TRBJ1-5
V: TRBV28
DNA: TGTGCCAGCAGTTTAATCGGGCAGCCCCAGCATTTT
CDR3: CASSLIGQPQHF

size: .
D: .
J: TRBJ2-3
V: TRBV7-9
DNA: TGTGCCAGCAGCTTAGGTTGGGCAGATACGCAGTATTTT
CDR3: CASSLGWADTQYF

size: .
D: TRBD1
J: TRBJ1-1
V: TRBV28
DNA: TGTGCCAGCAGTTTATCGACAGGGAAAAACACTGAAGCTTTCTTT
CDR3: CASSLSTGKNTEAFF

size: .
D: TRBD1
J: TRBJ2-7
V: TRBV5-1
DNA: TGCGCCAGCAGATCCGGGACAGGGGGCACCGAGCAGTACTTC
CDR3: CASRSGTGGTEQYF

size: .
D: .
J: TRBJ1-5
V: TRBV6-6
DNA: TGTGCCAGCAGTTACCGACCGCCAGGGAGAAATCAGCCCCAGCATTTT
CDR3: CASSYRPPGRNQPQHF